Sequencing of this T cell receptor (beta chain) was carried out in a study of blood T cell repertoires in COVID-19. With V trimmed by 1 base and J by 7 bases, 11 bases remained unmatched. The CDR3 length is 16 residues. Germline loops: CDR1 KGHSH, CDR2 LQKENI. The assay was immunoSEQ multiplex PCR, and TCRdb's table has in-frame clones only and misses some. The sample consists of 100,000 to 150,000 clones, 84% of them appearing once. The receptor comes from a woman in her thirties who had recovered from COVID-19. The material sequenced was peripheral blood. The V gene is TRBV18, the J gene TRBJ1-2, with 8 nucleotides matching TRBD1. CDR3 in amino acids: CASSPLPAQGAGGYTF. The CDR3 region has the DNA TGTGCCAGCTCACCACTTCCAGCCCAGGGGGCGGGTGGCTACACCTTC.